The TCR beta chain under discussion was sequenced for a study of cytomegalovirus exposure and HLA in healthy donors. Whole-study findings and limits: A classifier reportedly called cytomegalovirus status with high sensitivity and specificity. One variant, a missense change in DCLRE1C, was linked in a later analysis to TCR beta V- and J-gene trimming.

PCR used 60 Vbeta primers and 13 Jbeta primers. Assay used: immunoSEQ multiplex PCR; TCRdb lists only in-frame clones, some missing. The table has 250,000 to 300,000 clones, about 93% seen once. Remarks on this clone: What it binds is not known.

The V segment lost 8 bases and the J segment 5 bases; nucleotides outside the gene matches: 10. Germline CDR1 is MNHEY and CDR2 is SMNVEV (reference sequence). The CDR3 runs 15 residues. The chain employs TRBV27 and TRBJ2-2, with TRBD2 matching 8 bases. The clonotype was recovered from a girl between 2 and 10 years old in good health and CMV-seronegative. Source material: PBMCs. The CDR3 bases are TGTGCCAGCTATCTCGGGCGGGGGGCTACCGGGGAGCTGTTTTTT. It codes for CASYLGRGATGELFF.